Below are 32 T cell receptor beta chains sequenced from a single sample in a study of CD8 T cells in Susac syndrome (dated by TCRdb to the late 2010s). Library creation used the immunoSEQ multiplex PCR assay. RNA was extracted using the RNeasy kit, and roughly 0.45 to 1 microgram was reverse transcribed with random hexamers. The public sequencing data were trimmed at Q25 with fastp and processed into clonotypes with MiXCR by TCRdb, which kept only in-frame beta chains. Each entry merges the rows of one CDR3 protein and shows their most common DNA and genes. The sample table shows 300,000 or so distinct CDR3 sequences, and roughly nine tenths are seen once. Roughly 0.07% of the sample comes from the top ten. Sequenced input: CD4+ T cells from PBMCs. Receptors originate from a human donor with multiple sclerosis.

CDR3 protein: CASSAHEEQYF. CDR3 coding DNA: TGTGCCAGCAGTGCCCATGAAGAGCAGTACTTC. The rearrangement joins TRBV7-9 to TRBJ2-7, with D hard to call. The CDR3 is 11 amino acids. Germline V lookup: CDR1 SEHNR, CDR2 FQNEAQ (reference sequence). Trimming took 6 bases from V and 7 from J, leaving 10 bases between them.

The chain couples TRBV2 to TRBJ2-7; D is undetermined. V gave up 7 bases and J gave up 3 bases, with 7 bases separating them. The germline CDR1 and CDR2 sequences are SNHLY and FYNNEI. This CDR3 comprises 11 residues. The CDR3 region has the DNA TGTGCCAGCAAGGTCCGCTACGAGCAGTACTTC. It codes for CASKVRYEQYF. Full variable domain (rest looked up from reference TRBV2 and TRBJ2-7): EPEVTQTPSHQVTQMGQEVILRCVPISNHLYFYWYRQILGQKVEFLVSFYNNEISEKSEIFDDQFSVERPDGSNFTLKIRSTKLEDSAMYFCASKVRYEQYFGPGTRLTVT.

V and J are TRBV3-1 and TRBJ2-5; a possible D gene is TRBD1 (7 bases). This CDR3 spans 14 amino acids. V dropped 1 base and J dropped 5 bases, with 11 bases sitting between them. In germline, CDR1 is LGHDT, CDR2 YNNKEL (reference sequence). The CDR3 spells CASSQGGTAETQYF. The DNA of the CDR3 is TGTGCCAGCAGCCAAGGCGGGACAGCGGAGACCCAGTACTTC.

This clonotype came up once. The rearrangement joins TRBV11-3 to TRBJ1-2, with D possibly matching TRBD1 (5 bases). CDR3 size: 13 residues. Germline V lookup: CDR1 SGHNT, CDR2 YENEEA. The V gene lost 4 bases and the J gene lost 11 bases, with 17 bases spanning the gap. CDR3 sequence (DNA): TGTGCCAGCAGCTCCGGGGCCGACTCCCAGTACACCTTC. Amino acid sequence: CASSSGADSQYTF.

The chain joins TRBV25-1 to TRBJ2-1, with TRBD2 matching over 8 bases. The CDR3 is 18 residues long. V trimming: 3 bases; J trimming: 7 bases; junction bases outside the gene matches: 17. Germline assignment: CDR1 MGHDK and CDR2 SYGVNS. The CDR3 sequence is CASSDFTLGRGRGNEQFF. The CDR3 region has the DNA TGTGCCAGCAGTGACTTCACCCTCGGGAGGGGCCGGGGGAATGAGCAGTTCTTC.

CDR3 in amino acids: CASSLRGQGATGANVLTF. For the CDR3, the DNA is TGTGCCAGCAGCTTAAGGGGGCAGGGGGCCACTGGGGCCAACGTCCTGACTTTC. The chain employs TRBV7-3 and TRBJ2-6, with TRBD1 matching over 8 bases. The junction had 7 bases not matched to a gene; V was cut back by 1 base and J by 2 bases. Germline V gene data show CDR1 as SGHTA and CDR2 as FQGTGA. The CDR3 is 18 amino acids.

V gene TRBV5-6 combines with J gene TRBJ2-2; no clear D gene. Deletions cut 0 bases from V and 6 bases from J, with 6 bases between. The CDR3 is 13 amino acids. CDR1 is SGHDT and CDR2 is YYEEEE in the germline V gene. CDR3 sequence (DNA): TGTGCCAGCAGCTTGGTGATAGCCGGGGAGCTGTTTTTT. It is translated as CASSLVIAGELFF.

This clonotype was counted a few times. The chain uses TRBV7-2 and TRBJ2-3; D unresolved. Between the trimmed V and J ends, which lost 1 base and 1 base, there was a span of 6 bases. Looked up from germline, CDR1 is SGHTA and CDR2 is FQGNSA. This CDR3 is 14 amino acids long. The CDR3 DNA reads as TGTGCCAGCAGCTTAGTTCGCCGCACAGATACGCAGTATTTT. Residues: CASSLVRRTDTQYF.

CDR3: CASSVAPRLAGGHNEQFF. Here the CDR3 DNA reads TGTGCCAGCAGCGTAGCCCCCAGATTAGCGGGGGGACACAATGAGCAGTTCTTC. The chain carries TRBV9 and TRBJ2-1; TRBD2 aligns across 10 bases. This CDR3 contains 18 residues. Unmatched junction bases numbered 11, after V lost 0 bases and J lost 5 bases. In germline, CDR1 is SGDLS, CDR2 YYNGEE.

The chain combines TRBV5-6 with TRBJ1-5; 7 positions agree with TRBD1. CDR1 and CDR2 from the germline V gene are SGHDT and YYEEEE. The CDR3 has 16 residues. V dropped 1 base and J dropped 2; count of bases not matched to a gene: 6. The CDR3 loop reads CASSLNRGRGNQPQHF. As DNA, the CDR3 is TGTGCCAGCAGCTTGAATAGGGGGCGAGGCAATCAGCCCCAGCATTTT.

The chain carries TRBV10-3 and TRBJ1-1; TRBD1 matches 9 bases. V was clipped by 5 bases and J by 5 bases; unmatched bases: 6. Germline CDR1 and CDR2: ENHRY and SYGVKD. This CDR3 contains 14 residues. Written as DNA, the CDR3 is TGTGCCATCAGTAGACAGGGGGATCGGACTGAAGCTTTCTTT. This translates into CAISRQGDRTEAFF.

The V call is TRBV7-2, the J call TRBJ1-4; possibly TRBD1 for D (5 bases). The CDR3 extends over 14 amino acids. Trimming left V 5 bases short and J 2 bases short, with 9 bases between. Germline V lookup: CDR1 SGHTA, CDR2 FQGNSA. This CDR3 is CASSQGLTNEKLFF. DNA of the CDR3: TGTGCCAGCAGCCAGGGACTGACTAATGAAAAACTGTTTTTT.

This sequence joins TRBV5-1 and TRBJ2-5; D possibly uses TRBD1 or TRBD2 (6 bases each). The V end was cut by 0 bases, the J end by 5 bases, with 20 bases between. From germline, CDR1 is SGHRS and CDR2 YFSETQ. The CDR3 totals 17 residues. As DNA, the CDR3 is TGCGCCAGCAGCTTGGAGGCAGGGGCCTACGGAGGGGAGACCCAGTACTTC. This codes for CASSLEAGAYGGETQYF. Together with reference TRBV5-1 and TRBJ2-5, the CDR3 gives the full variable domain: KAGVTQTPRYLIKTRGQQVTLSCSPISGHRSVSWYQQTPGQGLQFLFEYFSETQRNKGNFPGRFSGRQFSNSRSEMNVSTLELGDSALYLCASSLEAGAYGGETQYFGPGTRLLVL.

This clonotype has a single count. V usage is TRBV7-9 and J usage is TRBJ2-1; 14 bases match TRBD2. Germline V gives CDR1 SEHNR, CDR2 FQNEAQ (reference sequence). The junction had 5 bases not matched to a gene; V was cut back by 5 bases and J by 5 bases. The CDR3 spans 16 residues. The CDR3 here is CASSPGTSGGDNEQFF. The CDR3 DNA reads TGTGCCAGCAGCCCTGGGACTAGCGGGGGTGACAATGAGCAGTTCTTC.

The chain joins TRBV25-1 to TRBJ2-7; D possibly corresponds to TRBD1 (6 bases). In germline, CDR1 is MGHDK, CDR2 SYGVNS. The CDR3 is 13 amino acids. The V end was cut by 6 bases, the J end by 1 base, with 10 bases between. CDR3: CASRLTGSYEQYF. CDR3 coding DNA: TGTGCCAGCAGGCTGACAGGTTCCTACGAGCAGTACTTC.

The chain carries TRBV19 and TRBJ2-7; D is possibly TRBD1 (6 bases). The CDR3 is made up of 17 amino acids. The germline V and J ends were trimmed by 4 bases and 3 bases, with 22 bases remaining between them. Germline CDR1 reads LNHDA; CDR2 reads SQIVND (reference sequence). This CDR3 reads CASSNPPGTPSLYEQYF. Written as DNA, the CDR3 is TGTGCCAGTAGTAACCCCCCCGGGACACCATCACTCTACGAGCAGTACTTC.

The gene calls are TRBV7-2 and TRBJ2-4; D ambiguous. V lost 5 bases, J lost 3 bases, and 14 bases lay in between. Germline CDR1 is SGHTA and CDR2 is FQGNSA. The CDR3 has 15 residues. This chain's CDR3 is CASSPRTMGKNIQYF. The DNA of the CDR3 is TGTGCCAGCAGCCCACGAACCATGGGCAAAAACATTCAGTACTTC.

To note about this clonotype: One end of the junction fails to match germline, which may point to a read error. The chain is built from TRBV19 and TRBJ1-1, with a possible D match to TRBD1 (5 bases). Germline-derived CDR1 and CDR2 are LNHDA and SQIVND (reference sequence). CDR3 length equals 14 residues. Here the CDR3 DNA reads TGCGCCAGTAGTTCTCAGGCCGGGGTGGGGCGAGCTTTCTTT. Its protein is CASSSQAGVGRAFF. Full variable domain (rest looked up from reference TRBV19 and TRBJ1-1): DGGITQSPKYLFRKEGQNVTLSCEQNLNHDAMYWYRQDPGQGLRLIYYSQIVNDFQKGDIAEGYSVSREKKESFPLTVTSAQKNPTAFYLCASSSQAGVGRAFFGQGTRLTVV.

This clonotype has only a few counts. The chain recombines TRBV3-1 with TRBJ2-3, with D possibly TRBD2 on 6 matching bases. The germline gives CDR1 LGHDT, CDR2 YNNKEL (reference sequence). This CDR3 has 17 residues. The V gene lost 2 bases and the J gene lost 3 bases, with 18 bases spanning the gap. DNA for the CDR3: TGTGCCAGCAGCCAACCCTTAACGGGGGATTTGACAGATACGCAGTATTTT. Residues: CASSQPLTGDLTDTQYF.

The J gene is TRBJ2-6, the V gene TRBV11-1; the D gene is possibly TRBD1 (5 bases). Germline V gives CDR1 SGHAT, CDR2 FQDESV (reference sequence). This CDR3 is 18 amino acids long. Trimming took off 1 base at V and 0 bases at J, with 13 bases between the two ends. The DNA of the CDR3 is TGTGCCAGCAGCTTAGGGTACCTGACAGCCTCTGGGGCCAACGTCCTGACTTTC. It specifies CASSLGYLTASGANVLTF.

This clonotype showed up just once. J is TRBJ2-5 and V is TRBV9; D ambiguous. Germline V gives CDR1 SGDLS, CDR2 YYNGEE. V was shortened by 0 bases and J by 5 bases, with 11 bases between the two germline ends. This CDR3 contains 14 residues. For the CDR3, the DNA is TGTGCCAGCAGCGTAGGGTATGAGGAGGAGACCCAGTACTTC. Amino acid sequence: CASSVGYEEETQYF.

The CDR3 here is CASGGANTGELFF. The CDR3 bases are TGTGCCAGCGGGGGGGCGAACACCGGGGAGCTGTTTTTT. This chain connects TRBV5-4 to TRBJ2-2; TRBD2 aligns across 7 bases. The CDR3 covers 13 residues. Germline V gene data show CDR1 as SGHNT and CDR2 as YYREEE (reference sequence). V shed 7 bases and J 0 bases; nucleotides not matched to a gene: 0.

This chain uses TRBV20-1 with TRBJ1-1; D is undetermined. The germline V and J ends were trimmed by 3 bases and 7 bases, with 12 bases remaining between them. Per the germline V gene, CDR1 is DFQATT and CDR2 is SNEGSKA (reference sequence). The CDR3 totals 12 residues. CDR3 coding DNA: TGCAGTGCTAGCGGCCCTAAGGTTGAAGCTTTCTTT. It codes for CSASGPKVEAFF.

The chain links TRBV19 to TRBJ2-7; maybe TRBD1 (5 bases). The germline V gene encodes CDR1 LNHDA and CDR2 SQIVND (reference sequence). The CDR3 runs 13 residues. Trimming pared 8 bases from V and 2 bases from J, leaving 13 bases between. CDR3 loop: CASRRQGPYEQYF. CDR3 in DNA: TGTGCCAGTCGTCGTCAGGGTCCCTACGAGCAGTACTTC.

This clonotype was found once. The chain employs TRBV29-1 and TRBJ2-3, with a weak D call TRBD1 (6 bases). The germline V gene encodes CDR1 SQVTM and CDR2 ANQGSEA. The CDR3 is 15 residues long. With 3 bases removed from V and 2 bases from J, the gap between germline ends came to 15 bases. CDR3: CSVERAGALTDTQYF. The DNA for the CDR3 is TGCAGCGTTGAGCGGGCAGGGGCCCTCACAGATACGCAGTATTTT.

The chain carries TRBV6-2 or TRBV6-3 and TRBJ1-5; D perhaps matches TRBD1 (5 bases). The CDR3 sequence is 17 residues long. Germline V gives CDR1 MNHEY, CDR2 SVGEGT. Trimming shortened V by 0 bases and J by 0 bases, and 12 bases separated the two germline ends. The CDR3 loop is CASSYSGGRTSNQPQHF. DNA of the CDR3: TGTGCCAGCAGTTACTCTGGGGGAAGGACTAGCAATCAGCCCCAGCATTTT.

This chain links TRBV7-3 with TRBJ2-5, with D unresolved. Deletions cut 5 bases from V and 3 bases from J, with 10 bases between. The germline V gene has CDR1 SGHTA and CDR2 FQGTGA. CDR3 size: 13 residues. CDR3 amino acids: CASSQHTKETQYF. CDR3 nucleotides: TGTGCCAGCAGCCAACACACTAAAGAGACCCAGTACTTC.

This chain uses TRBV19 with TRBJ2-1; TRBD2 agrees at 7 bases. After removal of 7 bases from V and 8 bases from J, the junction contained 5 bases not matched to a gene. The CDR3 has 12 residues. CDR1 and CDR2 from the germline V gene are LNHDA and SQIVND (reference sequence). In DNA, the CDR3 is TGTGCCAGTATGGGACTATTGGATGAGCAGTTCTTC. Its translation: CASMGLLDEQFF.

The table lists this clonotype with a few counts. V usage is TRBV27 and J usage is TRBJ2-5; possibly TRBD1 for D (5 bases). Germline V gene lookup returns CDR1 MNHEY and CDR2 SMNVEV (reference sequence). Trimming pared 4 bases from V and 5 bases from J, leaving 11 bases between. This CDR3 has 13 residues. The CDR3: CASSYGKGETQYF. Written as DNA, the CDR3 is TGTGCCAGCAGTTACGGAAAGGGGGAGACCCAGTACTTC.

This clonotype was recorded once. The chain employs TRBV4-3 and TRBJ1-1; 7 bases are shared with TRBD1. The CDR3 runs to 14 residues. Germline loops: CDR1 LGHNA, CDR2 YSLEER. V lost 3 bases, J lost 11 bases, and 12 bases stayed unmatched. The chain's CDR3 is CASSHATGNLKAFF. The DNA for the CDR3 is TGCGCCAGCAGCCACGCGACAGGGAATTTGAAGGCTTTCTTT.

This clonotype turned up a few times. The chain employs TRBV4-1 and TRBJ1-5, with D tentatively TRBD1 (6 bases). Germline lookup yields CDR1 MGHRA and CDR2 YSYEKL. The CDR3 totals 14 residues. V lost 2 bases, J lost 5 bases, and 10 bases lay in between. The chain's CDR3 is CASSQPGADQPQHF. In DNA form, the CDR3 reads TGCGCCAGCAGCCAACCAGGGGCAGATCAGCCCCAGCATTTT.

This sequence joins TRBV7-6 and TRBJ2-7, with 7 bases matching TRBD1. The CDR3 loop spans 16 amino acids. Trimming took 5 bases from V and 2 from J; bases not matched to a gene: 12. Germline V gene data show CDR1 as SGHVS and CDR2 as FNYEAQ. CDR3 residues: CASSHRYRGPPYEQYF. CDR3 coding DNA: TGTGCCAGCAGCCACCGCTACAGGGGCCCTCCCTACGAGCAGTACTTC.